This TCR beta chain was recovered during a study of T cell responses to AZD1222 COVID-19 vaccine. Assay: immunoSEQ multiplex PCR; the TCRdb copy retains only in-frame clones and omits some. The sample gives approximately 140,000 clones, roughly 92% of which show up once; 9% to 9.5% is in the top ten. The study, taken as a whole, reports: Possibly, clonal diversity was underestimated; donors were largely white British and included more females.

Trimming stripped 3 bases from V and 0 bases from J, with 17 bases between. CDR1 and CDR2 from the germline V gene are KGHSH and LQKENI. The CDR3 runs 17 residues. About this clone: The target antigen is unknown.

This clonotype originated in an adult who received the AZD1222 COVID-19 vaccine. The V call is TRBV18, the J call TRBJ1-2, with TRBD1 as a possible D gene (6 bases). This specimen was peripheral blood, taken 28 days after the second AZD1222 dose. CDR3 sequence reads: CASSPGAGANSNYGYTF. The CDR3 region has the DNA TGTGCCAGCTCACCGGGGGCAGGGGCGAATTCTAACTATGGCTACACCTTC. Complete variable domain (other parts from reference TRBV18 and TRBJ1-2): NAGVMQNPRHLVRRRGQEARLRCSPMKGHSHVYWYRQLPEEGLKFMVYLQKENIIDESGMPKERFSAEFPKEGPSILRIQQVVRGDSAAYFCASSPGAGANSNYGYTFGSGTRLTVV.